One and the same sample provided the 7 T cell receptor beta chains below, sequenced in a study of T-cell memory formation after mild COVID-19. TCRdb redid the calling of the 5' RACE reads with MiXCR, one entry per CDR3 protein. Of about 250,000 distinct CDR3 sequences in the sample, 15% to 20% were seen once. Material for sequencing was PBMCs or a T cell subset sorted from them (not recorded which). The receptors derive from a man between 18 and 35 years old who had mild COVID-19 (a few samples of this study predate the infection). Cell type and time point are not known.

This clonotype has a handful of counts. The genes are TRBV7-2 and TRBJ2-5; 10 bases line up with TRBD2. This CDR3 has 15 residues. Germline CDR1 SGHTA, CDR2 FQGNSA. The trim removed 4 bases at V and 3 bases at J, leaving 5 bases unmatched. CDR3 sequence reads: CASSSAGGPKETQYF. Here the CDR3 DNA reads TGTGCCAGCAGCTCAGCGGGGGGGCCCAAAGAGACCCAGTACTTC.

The chain is built from TRBV29-1 and TRBJ1-1, with D possibly matching TRBD1 (6 bases). Germline V gene data show CDR1 as SQVTM and CDR2 as ANQGSEA. This CDR3 comprises 13 residues. With 0 bases removed from V and 3 bases from J, the gap between germline ends came to 8 bases. This chain's CDR3 is CSVEEGAYTEAFF. The DNA of the CDR3 is TGCAGCGTTGAAGAGGGGGCGTACACTGAAGCTTTCTTT. The full variable domain, rest sourced from reference TRBV29-1 and TRBJ1-1, is SAVISQKPSRDICQRGTSLTIQCQVDSQVTMMFWYRQQPGQSLTLIATANQGSEATYESGFVIDKFPISRPNLTFSTLTVSNMSPEDSSIYLCSVEEGAYTEAFFGQGTRLTVV.

The rearrangement links TRBV7-8 to TRBJ1-5, with a tentative D call TRBD1 (5 bases). Germline V gene lookup returns CDR1 SGHVS and CDR2 FQNEAQ. CDR3 size: 14 residues. Trimming pared 0 bases from V and 7 bases from J, leaving 10 bases between. The CDR3 nucleotides read TGTGCCAGCAGCTTAGCGGGGGGAAGGCAGCCCCAGCATTTT. Translating gives CASSLAGGRQPQHF.

This clonotype was counted a few times. The rearrangement joins TRBV12-3 or TRBV12-4 to TRBJ2-5, with 7 bases that match TRBD1. CDR3 length equals 11 residues. Losses at the gene ends were 6 bases for V and 12 bases for J; bases not matched to a gene: 7. The CDR3 sequence: CASSLTGPEYF. CDR3 nucleotide sequence: TGTGCCAGCAGCCTGACAGGGCCAGAGTACTTC.

This clonotype was seen a handful of times. This chain links TRBV9 with TRBJ2-3, with 8 bases lining up with TRBD2. Germline lookup yields CDR1 SGDLS and CDR2 YYNGEE. Trimming at V came to 2 bases and at J to 1 base, leaving 3 bases not matched to a gene. CDR3 length: 15 amino acids. The chain's CDR3 is CASSVETSGTDTQYF. CDR3 nucleotides: TGTGCCAGCAGCGTCGAGACTAGCGGCACAGATACGCAGTATTTT.

V usage is TRBV27 and J usage is TRBJ1-1, with D possibly matching TRBD1 (6 bases). The ends were cut back, 6 bases at V and 10 bases at J, with 21 bases in the middle. CDR1 MNHEY and CDR2 SMNVEV come from the germline V gene (reference sequence). The CDR3 runs 14 residues. This CDR3 reads CASSGPGTWSVAFF. Here the CDR3 DNA reads TGTGCCAGCAGCGGTCCCGGGACATGGTCAGTAGCTTTCTTT.

This clonotype occurred many times. The V gene is TRBV20-1, the J gene TRBJ1-5; no clear D. Germline values: CDR1 DFQATT, CDR2 SNEGSKA (reference sequence). V was shortened by 4 bases and J by 4 bases, with 14 bases between the two germline ends. The CDR3 consists of 14 residues. DNA for the CDR3: TGCAGTGCTATCCTCATCGGGAGGAATCAGCCCCAGCATTTT. Translating it yields CSAILIGRNQPQHF.